The clone carrying this T cell receptor (beta chain) showed up just a few times. As yet, its antigen is unknown. This sample stems from a study of T-cell memory formation after mild COVID-19. 5'RACE primed from the constant segment yielded TCR alpha and TCR beta cDNA libraries bearing sample barcodes and UMIs. MiXCR was run by TCRdb on the 5' RACE reads, yielding one entry per CDR3 protein. There are 300,000 or so distinct CDR3 sequences in the sample; approximately 15% occur only once, and 20% to 25% lies in the top ten. The study, taken as a whole, reports: Clones contracting over day 15 to 85 were CD4/CD8 balanced, with later expanders leaning CD4+. Of the contracting clones, CD4+ ones lay mainly in CM and EM, and CD8+ ones in EMRA.

V shed 5 bases, J shed 11 bases, and the junction held 2 bases outside the gene matches. Germline V gene sequence: CDR1 SGHTA, CDR2 FQGNSA. The CDR3 totals 11 residues. This receptor was identified in a man younger than 35 who had mild COVID-19 (a few samples of this study predate the infection). Cell type and time point are not known. The chain combines TRBV7-2 with TRBJ1-4; TRBD1 agrees at 7 bases. Sequencing was performed on PBMCs or a T cell subset sorted from them (not recorded which). This CDR3 is CASSPGQKLFF. In DNA, the CDR3 is TGTGCCAGCAGCCCGGGACAGAAACTGTTTTTT.